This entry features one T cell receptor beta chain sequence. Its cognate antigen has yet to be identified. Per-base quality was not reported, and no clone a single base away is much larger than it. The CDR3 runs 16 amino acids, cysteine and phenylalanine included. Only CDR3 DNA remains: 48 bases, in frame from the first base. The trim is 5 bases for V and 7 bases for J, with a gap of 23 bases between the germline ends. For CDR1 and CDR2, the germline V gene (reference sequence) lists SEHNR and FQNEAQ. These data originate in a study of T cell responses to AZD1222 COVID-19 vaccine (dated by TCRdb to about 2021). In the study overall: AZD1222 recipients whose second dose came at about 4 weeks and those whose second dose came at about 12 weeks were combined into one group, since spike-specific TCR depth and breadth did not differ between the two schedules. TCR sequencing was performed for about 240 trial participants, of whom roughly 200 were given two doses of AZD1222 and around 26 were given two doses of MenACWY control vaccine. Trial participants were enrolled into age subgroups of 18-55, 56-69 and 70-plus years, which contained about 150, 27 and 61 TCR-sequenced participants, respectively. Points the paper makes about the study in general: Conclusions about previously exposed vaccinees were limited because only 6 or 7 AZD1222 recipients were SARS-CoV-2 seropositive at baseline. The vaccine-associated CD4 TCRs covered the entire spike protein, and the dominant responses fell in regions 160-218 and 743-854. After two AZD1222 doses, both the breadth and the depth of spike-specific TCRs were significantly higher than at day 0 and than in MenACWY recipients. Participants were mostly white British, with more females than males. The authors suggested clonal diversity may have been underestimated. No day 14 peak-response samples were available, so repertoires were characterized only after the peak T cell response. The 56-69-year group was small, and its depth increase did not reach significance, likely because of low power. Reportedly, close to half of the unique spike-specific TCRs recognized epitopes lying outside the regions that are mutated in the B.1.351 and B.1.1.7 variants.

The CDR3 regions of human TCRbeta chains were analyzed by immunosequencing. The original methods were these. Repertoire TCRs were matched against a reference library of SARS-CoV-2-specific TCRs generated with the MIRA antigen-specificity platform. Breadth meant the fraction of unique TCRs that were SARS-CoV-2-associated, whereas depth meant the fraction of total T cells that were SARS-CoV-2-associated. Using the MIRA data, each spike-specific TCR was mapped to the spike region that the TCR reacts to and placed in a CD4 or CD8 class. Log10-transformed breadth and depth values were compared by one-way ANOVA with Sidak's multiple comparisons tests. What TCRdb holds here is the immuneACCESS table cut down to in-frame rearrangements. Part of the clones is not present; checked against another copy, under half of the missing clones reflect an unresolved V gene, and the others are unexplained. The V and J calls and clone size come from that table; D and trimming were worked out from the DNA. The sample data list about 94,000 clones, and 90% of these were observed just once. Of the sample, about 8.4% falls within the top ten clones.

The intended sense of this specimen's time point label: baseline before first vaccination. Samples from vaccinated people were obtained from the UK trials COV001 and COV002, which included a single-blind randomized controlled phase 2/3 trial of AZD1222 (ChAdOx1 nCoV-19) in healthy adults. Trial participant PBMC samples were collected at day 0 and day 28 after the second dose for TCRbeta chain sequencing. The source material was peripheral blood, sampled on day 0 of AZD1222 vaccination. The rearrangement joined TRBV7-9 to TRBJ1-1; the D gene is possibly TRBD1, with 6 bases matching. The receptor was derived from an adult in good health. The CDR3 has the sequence CASSPRLGGQDIEAFF. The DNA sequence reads TGTGCCAGCAGCCCGCGACTAGGGGGACAAGATATTGAAGCTTTCTTT.